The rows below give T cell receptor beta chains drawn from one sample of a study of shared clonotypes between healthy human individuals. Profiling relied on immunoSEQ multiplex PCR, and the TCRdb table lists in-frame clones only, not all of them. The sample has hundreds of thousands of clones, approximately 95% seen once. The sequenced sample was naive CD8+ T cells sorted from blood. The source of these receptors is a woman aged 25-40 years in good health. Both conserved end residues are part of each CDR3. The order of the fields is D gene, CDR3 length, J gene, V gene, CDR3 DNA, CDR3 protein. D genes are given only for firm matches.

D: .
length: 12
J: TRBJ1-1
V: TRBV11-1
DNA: TGTGCCAGCAGCCTCGGGACATTCGAAGCTTTCTTT
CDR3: CASSLGTFEAFF

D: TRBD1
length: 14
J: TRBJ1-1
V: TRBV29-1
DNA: TGCAGCGTGTGGGACAGGCAACTGAACACTGAAGCTTTCTTT
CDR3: CSVWDRQLNTEAFF

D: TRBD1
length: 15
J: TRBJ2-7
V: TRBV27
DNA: TGTGCCAGCAGTATCTCCGGGACAGGGGGCTACGAGCAGTACTTC
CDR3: CASSISGTGGYEQYF

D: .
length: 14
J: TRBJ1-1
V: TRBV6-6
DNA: TGTGCCAGCAGTGCGACAGCAGAAGACACTGAAGCTTTCTTT
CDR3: CASSATAEDTEAFF

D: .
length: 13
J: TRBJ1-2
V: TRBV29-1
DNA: TGCAGCGTTGTCCTCCCGTCTCACTATGGCTACACCTTC
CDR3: CSVVLPSHYGYTF

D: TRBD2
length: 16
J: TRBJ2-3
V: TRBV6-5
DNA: TGTGCCAGCAGTTACGGGAGCGGGACGTCCACAGATACGCAGTATTTT
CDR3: CASSYGSGTSTDTQYF

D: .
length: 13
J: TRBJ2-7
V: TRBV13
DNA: TGTGCCAGCAAGGAGGGACCCTCCTACGAGCAGTACTTC
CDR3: CASKEGPSYEQYF

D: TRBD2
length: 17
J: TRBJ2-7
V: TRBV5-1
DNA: TGCGCCAGCAGCTTGGCCGGACTAGCGGGACTCTCCTACGAGCAGTACTTC
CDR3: CASSLAGLAGLSYEQYF

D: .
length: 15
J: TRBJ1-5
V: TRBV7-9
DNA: TGTGCCAGCAGCTTAGAGGGGTTTTCCAATCAGCCCCAGCATTTT
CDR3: CASSLEGFSNQPQHF

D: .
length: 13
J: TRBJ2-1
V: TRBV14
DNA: TGTGCCAGCAGCCTAATAACCGGGGGTGAGCAGTTCTTC
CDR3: CASSLITGGEQFF

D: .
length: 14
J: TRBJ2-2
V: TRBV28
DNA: TGTGCCAGCAGTTTAGTGGCGGATACCGGGGAGCTGTTTTTT
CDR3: CASSLVADTGELFF